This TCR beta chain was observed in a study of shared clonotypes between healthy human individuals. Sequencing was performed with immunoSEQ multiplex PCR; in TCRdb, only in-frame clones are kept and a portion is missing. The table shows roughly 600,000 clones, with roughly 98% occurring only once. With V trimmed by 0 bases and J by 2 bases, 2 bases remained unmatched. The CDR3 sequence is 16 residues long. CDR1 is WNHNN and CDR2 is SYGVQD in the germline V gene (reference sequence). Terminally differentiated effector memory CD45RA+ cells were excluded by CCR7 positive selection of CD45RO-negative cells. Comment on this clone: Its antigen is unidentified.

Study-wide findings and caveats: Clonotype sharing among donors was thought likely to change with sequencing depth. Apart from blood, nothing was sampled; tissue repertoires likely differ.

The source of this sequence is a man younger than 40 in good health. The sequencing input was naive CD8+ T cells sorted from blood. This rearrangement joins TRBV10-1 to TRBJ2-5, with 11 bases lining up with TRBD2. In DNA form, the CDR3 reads TGCGCCAGCAGTGAGTCGGGGACTAGCGGACAAGAGACCCAGTACTTC. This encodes CASSESGTSGQETQYF.